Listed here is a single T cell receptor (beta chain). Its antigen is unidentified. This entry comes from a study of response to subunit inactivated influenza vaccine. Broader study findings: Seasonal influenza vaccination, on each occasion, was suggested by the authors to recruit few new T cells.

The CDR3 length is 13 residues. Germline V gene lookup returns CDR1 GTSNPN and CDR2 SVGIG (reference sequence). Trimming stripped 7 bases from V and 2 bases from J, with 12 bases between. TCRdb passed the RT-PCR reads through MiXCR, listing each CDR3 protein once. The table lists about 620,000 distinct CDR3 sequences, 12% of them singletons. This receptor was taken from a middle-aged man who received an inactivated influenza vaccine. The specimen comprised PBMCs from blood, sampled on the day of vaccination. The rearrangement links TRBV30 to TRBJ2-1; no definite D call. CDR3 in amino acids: CAFARLTYNEQFF. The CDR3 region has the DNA TGTGCCTTCGCCCGTCTCACCTACAATGAGCAGTTCTTC. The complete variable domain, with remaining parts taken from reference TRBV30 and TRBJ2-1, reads SQTIHQWPATLVQPVGSPLSLECTVEGTSNPNLYWYRQAAGRGLQLLFYSVGIGQISSEVPQNLSASRPQDRQFILSSKKLLLSDSGFYLCAFARLTYNEQFFGPGTRLTVL.